This TCR beta chain originates from a study of blood T cell repertoires in COVID-19. Study context: Researchers got acute and convalescent COVID-19 samples from the United States, Italy and Spain.

Seattle participants joined during active infection and were tracked over time. This table comes from immunoSEQ multiplex PCR, and its TCRdb copy is limited to in-frame clones, with some not included. The sample lists approximately 300,000 clones, around nine tenths occurring once. The V and J ends lost 4 bases and 0 bases, in that order; junction bases with no gene match: 11. The CDR3 runs to 17 residues. The germline gives CDR1 LGHDT, CDR2 YNNKEL (reference sequence). This sequence was found in a woman younger than 45 with COVID-19, enrolled during active disease. The V and J genes are TRBV3-1 (or the pseudogene TRBV3-2) and TRBJ2-7; 8 nucleotides line up with TRBD2. Material: peripheral blood. CDR3 region: CASSPRGMGLDSYEQYF. In nucleotides, the CDR3 is TGTGCCAGCAGCCCCCGAGGCATGGGACTAGACTCCTACGAGCAGTACTTC.